This TCR beta chain was documented in a study of blood T cell repertoires in COVID-19. Overall study context: Acute-phase and convalescent COVID-19 samples originated in the United States, Italy and Spain. From T cells, B-cell-depleted T cells, or PBMCs came the material, which was cDNA or gDNA.

Germline V gives CDR1 SGDLS, CDR2 YYNGEE. CDR3 size: 17 residues. Trimming cost V 0 bases and J 1 base; bases outside gene matches: 5. In the authors' workflow: Estimates of nucleated cell counts were drawn from the amplification of reference gene primers. Clones were read by immunoSEQ multiplex PCR, and TCRdb kept only the in-frame ones, dropping some. V and J calls and clone size follow that table, whereas D and trimming were derived from the DNA. The sample holds around 260,000 clones; 83% are singletons and the top ten take around 10%. Material: peripheral blood. The clonotype originates from a woman aged 45-65 years who had recovered from COVID-19. The chain joins TRBV9 to TRBJ2-7; 12 bases align to TRBD2. The CDR3 region is CASSVGGTSGRSYEQYF. CDR3 coding DNA: TGTGCCAGCAGCGTAGGAGGGACTAGCGGGCGATCCTACGAGCAGTACTTC.